A single sample is the source of the 21 T cell receptor beta chains below, sequenced in a study of cytomegalovirus exposure and HLA in healthy donors. Researchers ran the PCR with 60 Vbeta and 13 Jbeta primers. Some clones are missing from TCRdb's copy, which holds only in-frame ones; the method was immunoSEQ multiplex PCR. The sample lists about 130,000 clones; 80% were seen once. The source material was PBMCs. These receptors were collected from a man between 25 and 39 years old in good health and CMV-seronegative.

V and J are TRBV7-9 and TRBJ2-7; the D gene is possibly TRBD2 (5 bases). V gave up 1 base and J gave up 0 bases, with 10 bases separating them. CDR1 is SEHNR, CDR2 FQNEAQ, per germline (reference sequence). This CDR3 has 15 amino acids. This chain's CDR3 is CASSLGSGSSYEQYF. CDR3 bases: TGTGCCAGCAGCTTAGGGAGCGGAAGCTCCTACGAGCAGTACTTC.

The V and J genes are TRBV28 and TRBJ2-1; D perhaps matches TRBD2 (6 bases). The CDR3 covers 18 residues. Germline CDR1 is MDHEN and CDR2 is SYDVKM. V shed 3 bases and J shed 4 bases, with 22 bases lying between them. This CDR3 is CASSFDRPSGLRYNEQFF. In DNA, the CDR3 is TGTGCCAGCAGTTTTGACAGACCCTCAGGACTAAGATACAATGAGCAGTTCTTC.

This chain links TRBV19 with TRBJ1-5; D possibly corresponds to TRBD1 (6 bases). The CDR3 has 16 amino acids. Germline values: CDR1 LNHDA, CDR2 SQIVND (reference sequence). The ends were cut back, 7 bases at V and 0 bases at J, with 16 bases in the middle. The CDR3 nucleotides read TGTGCCAGTAACAGGGAGGGAGGATATAGCAATCAGCCCCAGCATTTT. Amino acids: CASNREGGYSNQPQHF.

The chain couples TRBV4-1 to TRBJ2-2; D unresolved. Per germline, CDR1 MGHRA and CDR2 YSYEKL. The CDR3 runs to 14 residues. The ends were cut back, 4 bases at V and 6 bases at J, with 12 bases in the middle. CDR3 DNA: TGCGCCAGCAGCCCCCCGGTACGTTCCGGGGAGCTGTTTTTT. As protein: CASSPPVRSGELFF.

This clone was counted only a few times. The chain employs TRBV7-9 and TRBJ1-2; D remains ambiguous. Trimming shortened V by 1 base and J by 6 bases, and 9 bases separated the two germline ends. The CDR3 loop spans 13 amino acids. Germline CDR1 and CDR2: SEHNR and FQNEAQ (reference sequence). In nucleotides, the CDR3 is TGTGCCAGCAGCTTAGGGGCAGGTCATGGCTACACCTTC. Protein product: CASSLGAGHGYTF. The full variable domain, in which reference TRBV7-9 and TRBJ1-2 provide the parts outside the CDR3, is DTGVSQNPRHKITKRGQNVTFRCDPISEHNRLYWYRQTLGQGPEFLTYFQNEAQLEKSRLLSDRFSAERPKGSFSTLEIQRTEQGDSAMYLCASSLGAGHGYTFGSGTRLTVV.

The chain joins TRBV29-1 to TRBJ1-2, with a weak D call TRBD1 (6 bases). Trimming shortened V by 2 bases and J by 7 bases, and 14 bases separated the two germline ends. In germline, CDR1 is SQVTM, CDR2 ANQGSEA. The CDR3 covers 13 residues. CDR3 residues: CSVESDRTVGYTF. The CDR3 DNA reads as TGCAGCGTTGAATCCGACAGGACGGTTGGCTACACCTTC.

The V and J genes are TRBV28 and TRBJ2-3; TRBD2 is a possible D gene (6 bases). V was shortened by 6 bases and J by 3 bases, with 13 bases between the two germline ends. Germline CDR1 and CDR2: MDHEN and SYDVKM. The CDR3 contains 14 residues. The CDR3 sequence is CASRTPGGTDTQYF. The CDR3 DNA reads TGTGCCAGCAGAACCCCCGGGGGTACAGATACGCAGTATTTT.

CDR3 loop: CASRPRSTYTGELFF. CDR3 nucleotides: TGTGCCAGCAGACCCCGGTCCACTTACACCGGGGAGCTGTTTTTT. This sequence joins TRBV2 and TRBJ2-2; D uncertain. This CDR3 is 15 amino acids long. Germline CDR1 and CDR2: SNHLY and FYNNEI. V shed 6 bases and J shed 3 bases, with 14 bases lying between them.

This clone appeared once. The genes are TRBV30 and TRBJ1-2; 8 bases agree with TRBD1. The CDR3 covers 12 residues. V gave up 5 bases and J gave up 4 bases; unmatched junction bases: 3. From germline, CDR1 is GTSNPN and CDR2 SVGIG (reference sequence). CDR3 coding DNA: TGTGCCTGGGCCGACAGGGGCTATGGCTACACCTTC. It is translated as CAWADRGYGYTF.

The chain has TRBV23-1 and TRBJ2-7; a weak D match, TRBD2 (6 bases). TRBV23-1 counts as an open reading frame of uncertain function. This CDR3 contains 16 residues. V shed 8 bases and J shed 4 bases, with 24 bases lying between them. The CDR3: CASYQEEGPSGYEQYF. CDR3 nucleotides: TGCGCCAGCTACCAGGAGGAGGGCCCCTCCGGTTACGAGCAGTACTTC.

The chain carries TRBV28 and TRBJ2-1, with D maybe TRBD1 (5 bases). The CDR3 runs 14 residues. Between the trimmed V and J ends, which lost 2 bases and 6 bases, there was a span of 11 bases. CDR1 is MDHEN, CDR2 SYDVKM, per germline. The CDR3 spells CASSLITGSNEQFF. The CDR3 coding sequence is TGTGCCAGCAGTTTAATTACAGGATCCAATGAGCAGTTCTTC.

The CDR3 bases are TGCGCCAGCAGCCAACCATACAGGGGGTCAACTGGAAACACCATATATTTT. As protein: CASSQPYRGSTGNTIYF. The V gene is TRBV4-1, the J gene TRBJ1-3, with 8 bases aligning to TRBD1. The V segment lost 2 bases and the J segment 2 bases; nucleotides outside the gene matches: 8. Germline V CDR1 and CDR2: MGHRA, YSYEKL. This CDR3 comprises 17 residues.

The gene calls are TRBV29-1 and TRBJ2-7, with 11 bases that match TRBD1. V gave up 6 bases and J gave up 6 bases; unmatched junction bases: 4. The CDR3 covers 12 residues. Germline-derived CDR1 and CDR2 are SQVTM and ANQGSEA. CDR3 sequence: CSVGQGEGEQYF. For the CDR3, the DNA is TGCAGCGTGGGACAGGGGGAAGGCGAGCAGTACTTC.

The rearrangement joins TRBV10-3 to TRBJ2-7; no firm D call. Germline V gives CDR1 ENHRY, CDR2 SYGVKD. The CDR3 loop spans 12 amino acids. Trimming took off 2 bases at V and 9 bases at J, with 11 bases between the two ends. CDR3 nucleotide sequence: TGTGCCATCAGTGAGACAGAATTAGTGCAGTACTTC. This encodes CAISETELVQYF.

V usage is TRBV19 and J usage is TRBJ2-7; TRBD1 might be the D (5 bases). Germline CDR1 is LNHDA and CDR2 is SQIVND (reference sequence). Trimming left V 7 bases short and J 6 bases short, with 16 bases between. This CDR3 region has 13 residues. The CDR3 sequence: CASTSFPGLEQYF. In DNA form, the CDR3 reads TGTGCCAGTACCTCTTTCCCAGGGCTCGAGCAGTACTTC.

The V and J genes are TRBV19 and TRBJ1-1; 8 nucleotides align to TRBD1. J gave up 0 bases and V 5 bases, and 14 bases lay outside the gene matches. The germline CDR1 and CDR2 sequences are LNHDA and SQIVND (reference sequence). The CDR3 is 18 residues long. The CDR3 here is CASSLYSGGTLVNTEAFF. DNA of the CDR3: TGTGCCAGTAGTTTATACTCAGGGGGCACACTCGTGAACACTGAAGCTTTCTTT.

The gene calls are TRBV9 and TRBJ2-7; D possibly corresponds to TRBD2 (5 bases). Trimming took off 1 base at V and 2 bases at J, with 10 bases between the two ends. The CDR3 contains 14 residues. Germline assignment: CDR1 SGDLS and CDR2 YYNGEE. CDR3 region: CASSVNDYPYEQYF. CDR3 nucleotide sequence: TGTGCCAGCAGCGTAAATGACTACCCCTACGAGCAGTACTTC.

The chain links TRBV28 to TRBJ1-2; 7 bases are shared with TRBD1. Per germline, CDR1 MDHEN and CDR2 SYDVKM. The trim removed 6 bases at V and 6 bases at J, leaving 13 bases unmatched. The CDR3 sequence is 15 residues long. The CDR3 DNA follows: TGTGCCAGCAGCCCCACCCCGACAGGGAGTAATGGCTACACCTTC. Translation gives CASSPTPTGSNGYTF.

This clone was seen a single time. The chain is built from TRBV9 and TRBJ2-2, with TRBD2 matching 12 bases. V lost 4 bases and J lost 9; bases outside the gene matches: 7. The length of the CDR3 is 15 residues. Germline values: CDR1 SGDLS, CDR2 YYNGEE. The CDR3 region has the DNA TGTGCCAGCAGCCCGACTAGCGGGAGAGGCCGGGAGCTGTTTTTT. The encoded protein is CASSPTSGRGRELFF.

The rearrangement uses TRBV11-2 and TRBJ2-5; the D is unclear. The CDR3 length is 15 residues. V was clipped by 0 bases and J by 5 bases, with 13 bases between them. CDR1 and CDR2 from the germline V gene are SGHAT and FQNNGV. The CDR3 loop reads CASSLDFAQSETQYF. The CDR3 DNA reads TGTGCCAGCAGCTTAGATTTCGCCCAGTCGGAGACCCAGTACTTC.

V usage is TRBV20-1 and J usage is TRBJ2-7; no firm D call. The V gene lost 3 bases and the J gene lost 4 bases, with 7 bases spanning the gap. Germline assignment: CDR1 DFQATT and CDR2 SNEGSKA (reference sequence). The CDR3 consists of 11 residues. In DNA, the CDR3 is TGCAGTGCTAGCCCCGGTTACGAGCAGTACTTC. This gives the protein CSASPGYEQYF.